This T cell receptor beta chain was identified in a study of beta chain features in type 1 diabetes. Broader study findings: Shortening that was moderate but significant affected the TCRB CDR3s of Type 1 diabetes patients in all four CD4+ subsets.

The CDR3 sequence is 13 residues long. In germline, CDR1 is SGHDT, CDR2 YYEEEE. The germline V and J ends were trimmed by 0 bases and 7 bases, with 10 bases remaining between them. Reverse transcription of all isolated RNA meant that expressed TCRB transcripts were sequenced. Repertoires were generated with immunoSEQ multiplex PCR, while TCRdb's copy carries only in-frame clones and drops some. The sample lists some 160,000 clones, approximately 9.1% occurring once. Worth noting for this clone: As yet, its antigen is unknown.

The clonotype was recovered from a woman between 25 and 40 years old with type 1 diabetes. The sequenced material came from central memory CD4+ T cells from blood. V is TRBV5-6 and J is TRBJ1-1; D is possibly TRBD1 (5 bases). This chain's CDR3 is CASSLERGIEAFF. The CDR3, as DNA: TGTGCCAGCAGCTTGGAACGGGGGATTGAAGCTTTCTTT.